The sequence of this TCR beta chain was determined in a study of blood T cell repertoires in COVID-19. Study at large: Both acute and convalescent COVID-19 samples were obtained from the United States, Italy and Spain. The cDNA or gDNA used as material had been derived from T cells, B-cell-depleted T cells, or PBMCs.

This clone was seen only once. CDR1 is LNHNV, CDR2 YYDKDF, per germline (reference sequence). The CDR3 has 17 amino acids. Germline trimming cut 5 bases from V and 2 bases from J; bases unmatched to any gene: 11. The authors' processing: Amplification of reference gene primers was used by the study to estimate nucleated cell counts. Assay: immunoSEQ multiplex PCR; the TCRdb copy retains only in-frame clones and omits some. The V and J calls and clone size are taken from that table; D and trimming were inferred from the DNA. There are about 110,000 clones in the sample; approximately 81% occur only once, and 1.3% to 1.5% lies in the top ten.

This clonotype was obtained from a man aged 35 to 55 with acute or convalescent COVID-19. The sequencing input was peripheral blood. V usage is TRBV15 and J usage is TRBJ2-7; TRBD1 agrees at 11 bases. The CDR3 DNA follows: TGTGCCACCAGCGGGTCTAAGGTGGGACAGGGGGCCTACGAGCAGTACTTC. This sequence encodes CATSGSKVGQGAYEQYF.